Listed below are T cell receptor beta chains from one sample, sequenced in a study of response to subunit inactivated influenza vaccine. MiXCR, run by TCRdb on the RT-PCR reads, gives a single entry per CDR3 protein. Of 700,000 to 800,000 distinct CDR3 sequences detected, 15% to 20% appear once; the ten largest clones hold 9.5% to 13%. This specimen consisted of PBMCs from blood, obtained roughly 5 days after vaccination. The receptors derive from a man aged 50 to 59 who received an inactivated influenza vaccine. The CDR3 runs from the conserved cysteine through the conserved F or W. The D gene is left open where the match is weak. A row's size may be missing; if present it is once, few, many or a size class.

length: 11
D: -
J: TRBJ2-1
V: TRBV30
size: -
CDR3: CAWSVANEQFF

length: 13
D: -
J: TRBJ1-1
V: TRBV7-2
size: few
CDR3: CASSPLLNTEAFF

length: 17
D: -
J: TRBJ1-5
V: TRBV6-2/TRBV6-3
size: few
CDR3: CASNVPSQGLRNQPQHF

length: 13
D: TRBD1
J: TRBJ2-7
V: TRBV12-3/TRBV12-4
size: many
CDR3: CASSFTGGYEQYF

length: 13
D: TRBD1
J: TRBJ1-1
V: TRBV20-1
size: many
CDR3: CSARGTGRFGAFF

length: 14
D: -
J: TRBJ2-5
V: TRBV27
size: few
CDR3: CASSSLRGQETQYF

length: 16
D: TRBD1
J: TRBJ2-7
V: TRBV6-5
size: -
CDR3: CASSSTRDRGLGEQYF

length: 15
D: TRBD1
J: TRBJ2-5
V: TRBV12-3/TRBV12-4
size: many
CDR3: CASSIRQGHQETQYF

length: 17
D: -
J: TRBJ2-2
V: TRBV4-3
size: -
CDR3: CASSQVWAGLGTGELFF

length: 12
D: TRBD1
J: TRBJ1-1
V: TRBV6-6
size: few
CDR3: CASGQGVTEAFF

length: 14
D: -
J: TRBJ1-4
V: TRBV6-5
size: -
CDR3: CASSYGSPTEKLFF

length: 11
D: -
J: TRBJ1-6
V: TRBV7-9
size: -
CDR3: CASTNTWPLHF

length: 14
D: -
J: TRBJ1-2
V: TRBV5-4
size: -
CDR3: CASTITEAAYGYTF

length: 15
D: TRBD2
J: TRBJ2-2
V: TRBV20-1
size: few
CDR3: CSAREGGRGIGELFF